This T cell receptor (beta chain) was obtained from a study of CD8 T cells in ankylosing spondylitis. The study, taken as a whole, reports: Within matched ankylosing spondylitis synovial fluid, disease-linked clones were reportedly significantly enriched. Some motif variants had been reported before (in reactive arthritis synovial fluid and blood). Relatively scarce in peripheral blood, disease-linked clones were CD8+.

This clonotype was recorded many times. Its antigen is unidentified. TCRdb reanalysed the 5' RACE reads using MiXCR and keeps one entry per CDR3 protein. This repertoire shows under 9,000 distinct CDR3 sequences, around 8.7% found once; its top ten account for about 23%. Germline trimming cut 0 bases from V and 5 bases from J; bases unmatched to any gene: 12. Germline loops: CDR1 SGDLS, CDR2 YYNGEE. The CDR3 covers 18 residues. V usage is TRBV9 and J usage is TRBJ2-3, with 10 bases lining up with TRBD2. The sequenced sample consisted of blood, either unsorted or a sorted T cell fraction (not recorded which). This receptor was obtained from a male donor with ankylosing spondylitis or in good health (not recorded which). The CDR3 loop is CASSVGRLAGGNKDTQYF. The CDR3 DNA sequence: TGTGCCAGCAGCGTAGGACGATTAGCGGGGGGAAATAAAGATACGCAGTATTTT.